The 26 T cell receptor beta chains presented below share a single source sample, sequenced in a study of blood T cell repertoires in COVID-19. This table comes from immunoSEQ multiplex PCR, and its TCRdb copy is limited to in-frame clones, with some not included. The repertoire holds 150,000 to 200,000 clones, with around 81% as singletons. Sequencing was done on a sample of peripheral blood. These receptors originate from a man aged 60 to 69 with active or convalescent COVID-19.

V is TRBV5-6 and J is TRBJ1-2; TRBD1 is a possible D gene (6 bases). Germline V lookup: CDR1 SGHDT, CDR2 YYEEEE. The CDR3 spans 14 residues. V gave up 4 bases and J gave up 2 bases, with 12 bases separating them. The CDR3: CASSPDSRNYGYTF. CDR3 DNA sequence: TGTGCCAGCAGCCCGGACAGTAGAAACTATGGCTACACCTTC.

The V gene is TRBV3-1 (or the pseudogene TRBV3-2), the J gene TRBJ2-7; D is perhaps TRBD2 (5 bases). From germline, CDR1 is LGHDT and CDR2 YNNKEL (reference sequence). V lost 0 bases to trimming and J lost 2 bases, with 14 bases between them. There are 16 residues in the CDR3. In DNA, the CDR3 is TGTGCCAGCAGCCAAGATAGAGGGAGTCCTCCCTACGAGCAGTACTTC. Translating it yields CASSQDRGSPPYEQYF.

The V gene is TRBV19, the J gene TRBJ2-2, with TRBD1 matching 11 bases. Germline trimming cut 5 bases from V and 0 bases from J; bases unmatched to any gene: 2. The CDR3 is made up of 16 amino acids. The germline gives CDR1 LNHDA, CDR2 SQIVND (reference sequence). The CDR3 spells CASSLGQGANTGELFF. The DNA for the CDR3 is TGTGCCAGTAGTTTGGGACAGGGGGCGAACACCGGGGAGCTGTTTTTT.

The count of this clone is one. CDR3 in amino acids: CASSPEGAIKQPQHF. DNA of the CDR3: TGTGCCAGCTCACCCGAGGGAGCAATCAAACAGCCCCAGCATTTT. The chain recombines TRBV18 with TRBJ1-5; D not certain. Germline-derived CDR1 and CDR2 are KGHSH and LQKENI. CDR3 length: 15 residues. The germline V and J ends were trimmed by 3 bases and 7 bases, with 16 bases remaining between them.

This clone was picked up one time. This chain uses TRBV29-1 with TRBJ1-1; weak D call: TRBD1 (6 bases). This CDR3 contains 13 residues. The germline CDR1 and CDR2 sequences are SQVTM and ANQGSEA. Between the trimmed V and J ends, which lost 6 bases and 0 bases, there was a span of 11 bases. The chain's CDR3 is CSVTTGMNTEAFF. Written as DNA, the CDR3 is TGCAGCGTGACGACAGGAATGAACACTGAAGCTTTCTTT.

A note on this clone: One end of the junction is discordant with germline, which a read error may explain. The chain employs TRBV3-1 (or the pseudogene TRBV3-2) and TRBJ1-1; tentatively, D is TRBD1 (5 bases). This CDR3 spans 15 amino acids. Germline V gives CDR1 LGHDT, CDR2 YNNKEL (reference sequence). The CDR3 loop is CASSQVTGANAEAFF. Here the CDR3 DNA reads TGTGCCAGCAGCCAAGTAACAGGAGCGAACGCTGAAGCTTTCTTT.

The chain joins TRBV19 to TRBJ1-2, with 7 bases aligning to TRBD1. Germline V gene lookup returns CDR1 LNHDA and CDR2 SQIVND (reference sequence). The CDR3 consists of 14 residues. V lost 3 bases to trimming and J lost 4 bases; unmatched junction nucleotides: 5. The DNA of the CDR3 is TGTGCCAGTAGTATGACAGGGACGGGCTATGGCTACACCTTC. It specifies CASSMTGTGYGYTF.

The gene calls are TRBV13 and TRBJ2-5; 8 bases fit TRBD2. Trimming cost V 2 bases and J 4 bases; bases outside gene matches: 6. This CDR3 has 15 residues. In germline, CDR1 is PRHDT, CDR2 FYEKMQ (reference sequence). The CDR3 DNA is TGTGCCAGCAGCTTATCTACCAGCGGGGGAGAGACCCAGTACTTC. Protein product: CASSLSTSGGETQYF.

The CDR3 DNA reads as TGTGCCAGCAGGATTGTCTGGGGTAGCGGGACCAATGAGCAGTTCTTC. It codes for CASRIVWGSGTNEQFF. The rearrangement joins TRBV28 to TRBJ2-1, with TRBD2 identical over 8 bases. The CDR3 runs 16 residues. The junction had 13 bases not matched to a gene; V was cut back by 6 bases and J by 6 bases. Germline V lookup: CDR1 MDHEN, CDR2 SYDVKM.

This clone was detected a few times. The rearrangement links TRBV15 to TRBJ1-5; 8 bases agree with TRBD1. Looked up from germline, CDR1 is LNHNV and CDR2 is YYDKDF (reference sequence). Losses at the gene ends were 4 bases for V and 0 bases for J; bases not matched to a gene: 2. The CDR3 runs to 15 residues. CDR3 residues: CATSKDRGSNQPQHF. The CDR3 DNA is TGTGCCACCAGCAAAGACAGGGGTAGCAATCAGCCCCAGCATTTT.

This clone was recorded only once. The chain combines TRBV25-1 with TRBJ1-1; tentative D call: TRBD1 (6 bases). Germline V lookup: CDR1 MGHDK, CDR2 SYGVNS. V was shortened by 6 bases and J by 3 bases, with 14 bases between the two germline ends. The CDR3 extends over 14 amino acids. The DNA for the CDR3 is TGTGCCAGCAGCTCGAGCGGGGGCCACACTGAAGCTTTCTTT. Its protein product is CASSSSGGHTEAFF. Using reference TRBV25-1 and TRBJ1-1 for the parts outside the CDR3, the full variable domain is EADIYQTPRYLVIGTGKKITLECSQTMGHDKMYWYQQDPGMELHLIHYSYGVNSTEKGDLSSESTVSRIRTEHFPLTLESARPSHTSQYLCASSSSGGHTEAFFGQGTRLTVV.

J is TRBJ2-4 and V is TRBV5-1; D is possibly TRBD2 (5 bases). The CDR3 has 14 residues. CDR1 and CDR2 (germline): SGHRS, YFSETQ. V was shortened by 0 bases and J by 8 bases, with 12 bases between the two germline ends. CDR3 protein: CASSLGRVTDIQYF. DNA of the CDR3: TGCGCCAGCAGCTTGGGGCGGGTCACGGACATTCAGTACTTC.

The CDR3 DNA follows: TGTGCCAGCCACCAGGGGGCTCAAGAAAAACTGTTTTTT. This translates into CASHQGAQEKLFF. This sequence joins TRBV18 and TRBJ1-4; TRBD1 agrees at 8 bases. From germline, CDR1 is KGHSH and CDR2 LQKENI. The V gene end was trimmed by 8 bases and the J gene end by 8 bases; junction bases not matched to a gene: 7. CDR3 length equals 13 residues.

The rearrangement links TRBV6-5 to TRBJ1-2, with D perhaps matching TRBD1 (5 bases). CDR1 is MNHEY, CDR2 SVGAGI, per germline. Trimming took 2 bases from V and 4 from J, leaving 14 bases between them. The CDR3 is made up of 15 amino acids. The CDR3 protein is CASSYNPRVPYGYTF. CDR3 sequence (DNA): TGTGCCAGCAGTTACAACCCCAGGGTGCCCTATGGCTACACCTTC.

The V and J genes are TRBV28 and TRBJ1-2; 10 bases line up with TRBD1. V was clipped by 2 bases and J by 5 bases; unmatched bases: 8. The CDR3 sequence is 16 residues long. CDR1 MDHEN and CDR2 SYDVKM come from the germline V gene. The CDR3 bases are TGTGCCAGCAGTTTAGGAACCGGGACAGGGGCTTATGGCTACACCTTC. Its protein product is CASSLGTGTGAYGYTF.

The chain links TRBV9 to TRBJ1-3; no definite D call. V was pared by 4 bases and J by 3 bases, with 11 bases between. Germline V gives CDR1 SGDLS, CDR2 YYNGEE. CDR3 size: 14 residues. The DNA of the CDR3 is TGTGCCAGCAGCCTTCGTCGGGATGGAAACACCATATATTTT. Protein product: CASSLRRDGNTIYF.

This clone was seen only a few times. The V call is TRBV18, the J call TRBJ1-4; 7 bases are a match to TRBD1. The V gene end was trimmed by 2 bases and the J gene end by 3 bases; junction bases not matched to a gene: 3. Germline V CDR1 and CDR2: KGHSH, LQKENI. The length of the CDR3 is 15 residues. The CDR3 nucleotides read TGTGCCAGCTCACCAACAACAGGGGCTAATGAAAAACTGTTTTTT. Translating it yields CASSPTTGANEKLFF.

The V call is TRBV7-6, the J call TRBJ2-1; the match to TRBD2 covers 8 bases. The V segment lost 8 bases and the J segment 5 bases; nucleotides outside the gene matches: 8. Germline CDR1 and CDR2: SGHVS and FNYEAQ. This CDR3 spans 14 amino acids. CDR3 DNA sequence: TGTGCCAGCTCATGGCGGGAGGCCGACAATGAGCAGTTCTTC. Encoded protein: CASSWREADNEQFF.

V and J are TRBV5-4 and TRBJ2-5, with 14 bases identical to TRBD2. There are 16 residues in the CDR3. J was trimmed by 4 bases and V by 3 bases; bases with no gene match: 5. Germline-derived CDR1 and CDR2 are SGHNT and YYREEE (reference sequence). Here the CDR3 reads CASSSGTSGRPETQYF. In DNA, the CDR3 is TGTGCCAGCAGCTCCGGGACTAGCGGGAGACCAGAGACCCAGTACTTC.

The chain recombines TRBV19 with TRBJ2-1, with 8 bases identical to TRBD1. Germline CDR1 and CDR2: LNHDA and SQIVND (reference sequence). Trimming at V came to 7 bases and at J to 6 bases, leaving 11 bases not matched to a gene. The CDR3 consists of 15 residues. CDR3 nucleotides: TGTGCCAGTACCCTCACAGGGGGTATCGGCAATGAGCAGTTCTTC. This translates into CASTLTGGIGNEQFF. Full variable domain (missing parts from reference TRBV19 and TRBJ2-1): DGGITQSPKYLFRKEGQNVTLSCEQNLNHDAMYWYRQDPGQGLRLIYYSQIVNDFQKGDIAEGYSVSREKKESFPLTVTSAQKNPTAFYLCASTLTGGIGNEQFFGPGTRLTVL.

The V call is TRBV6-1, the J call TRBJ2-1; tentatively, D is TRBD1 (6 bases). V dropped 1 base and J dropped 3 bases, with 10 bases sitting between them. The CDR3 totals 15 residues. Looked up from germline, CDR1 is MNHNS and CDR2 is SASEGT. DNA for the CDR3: TGTGCCAGCAGTGAAGGACAGGTTTTCTACAATGAGCAGTTCTTC. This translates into CASSEGQVFYNEQFF.

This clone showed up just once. The CDR3 DNA reads TGTGCCAGCAGTGAATCGGGGGTGGGCTATGGCTACACCTTC. The encoded protein is CASSESGVGYGYTF. The chain employs TRBV2 and TRBJ1-2, with D tentatively TRBD1 (5 bases). The CDR3 is made up of 14 amino acids. Germline CDR1 SNHLY, CDR2 FYNNEI. Trimming took off 2 bases at V and 4 bases at J, with 11 bases between the two ends.

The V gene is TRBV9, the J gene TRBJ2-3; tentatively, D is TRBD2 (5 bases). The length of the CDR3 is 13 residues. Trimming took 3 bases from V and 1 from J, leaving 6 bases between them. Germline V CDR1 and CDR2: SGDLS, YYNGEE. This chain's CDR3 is CASSARGTDTQYF. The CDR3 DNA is TGTGCCAGCAGCGCGAGGGGCACAGATACGCAGTATTTT.

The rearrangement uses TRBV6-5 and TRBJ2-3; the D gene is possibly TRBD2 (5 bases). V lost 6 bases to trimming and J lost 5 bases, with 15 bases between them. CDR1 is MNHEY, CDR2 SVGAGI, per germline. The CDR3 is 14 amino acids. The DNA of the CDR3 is TGTGCCAGCAGCGTCCCGGGCCGGGGAGATACGCAGTATTTT. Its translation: CASSVPGRGDTQYF.

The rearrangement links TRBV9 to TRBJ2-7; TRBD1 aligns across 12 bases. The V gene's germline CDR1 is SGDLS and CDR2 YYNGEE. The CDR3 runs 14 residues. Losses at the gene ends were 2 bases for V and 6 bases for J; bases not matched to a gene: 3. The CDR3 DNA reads TGTGCCAGCAGCGTCGGGACAGGGGGCGGCGAGCAGTACTTC. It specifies CASSVGTGGGEQYF.

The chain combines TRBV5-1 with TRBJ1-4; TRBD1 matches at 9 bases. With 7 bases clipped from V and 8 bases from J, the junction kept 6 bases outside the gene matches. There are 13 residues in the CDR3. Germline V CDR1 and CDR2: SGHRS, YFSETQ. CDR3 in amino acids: CASRGQGKEKLFF. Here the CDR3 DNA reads TGCGCCAGCCGAGGACAGGGGAAGGAAAAACTGTTTTTT.